Sequencing of this T cell receptor beta chain was carried out in a study of PD-1 blockade in classical Hodgkin lymphoma. Study context: Patients had nivolumab dosed at 3 mg/kg, delivered intravenously every 2 weeks. Study-level points and caveats: Possibly reflecting disease activity or prior therapy, repertoire differences have causes that remain undefined. Patients with a complete response exhibited baseline diversity comparable to newly diagnosed patients. Patients who began taking nivolumab under 1 year after ASCT were left out.

This CDR3 region has 14 residues. The germline CDR1 and CDR2 sequences are KGHSH and LQKENI. Trimming took off 3 bases at V and 1 base at J, with 6 bases between the two ends. TCRdb's copy holds only in-frame clones and misses some; the assay was immunoSEQ multiplex PCR. Of approximately 46,000 clones listed, roughly 73% are singletons. As for this clone: The antigen remains unidentified.

All trial patients relapsed after autologous stem cell transplantation. The receptor's source is a human donor with classical Hodgkin lymphoma. This chain links TRBV18 with TRBJ2-2, with D maybe TRBD1 (5 bases). The sample consisted of peripheral blood mononuclear cells (PBMCs), taken at baseline. For the CDR3, the DNA is TGTGCCAGCTCACCTCAGGGGAACACCGGGGAGCTGTTTTTT. Protein: CASSPQGNTGELFF.